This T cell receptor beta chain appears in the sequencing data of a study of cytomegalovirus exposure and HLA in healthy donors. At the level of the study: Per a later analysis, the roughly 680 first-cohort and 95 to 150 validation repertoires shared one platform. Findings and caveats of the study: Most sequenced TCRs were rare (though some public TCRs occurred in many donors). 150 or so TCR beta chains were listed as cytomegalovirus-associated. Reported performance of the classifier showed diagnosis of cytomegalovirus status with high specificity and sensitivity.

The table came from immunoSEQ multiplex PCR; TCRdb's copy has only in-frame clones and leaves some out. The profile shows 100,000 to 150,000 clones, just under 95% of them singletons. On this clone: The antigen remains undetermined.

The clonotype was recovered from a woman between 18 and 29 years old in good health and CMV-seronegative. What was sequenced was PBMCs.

CDR3 DNA: TGTGCCAGCATTAATGACATGAACACTGAAGCTTTCTTT. Protein product: CASINDMNTEAFF. J is TRBJ1-1 and V is TRBV28; no clear D gene. The germline gives CDR1 MDHEN, CDR2 SYDVKM. The CDR3 loop spans 13 amino acids. The germline V and J ends were trimmed by 7 bases and 0 bases, with 9 bases remaining between them.